The 6 T cell receptor beta chains below were found in one sample sequenced in a study of blood T cell repertoires in COVID-19. Using immunoSEQ multiplex PCR, the repertoire was profiled, and TCRdb retains in-frame clones only, with some absent. The table includes about 66,000 clones, around 89% detected once. Sample: peripheral blood. The source of these receptors is a woman aged 70-85 years with acute or convalescent COVID-19.

This rearrangement joins TRBV2 to TRBJ1-2; tentatively, D is TRBD1 (5 bases). V lost 7 bases to trimming and J lost 7 bases, with 13 bases between them. The germline CDR1 and CDR2 sequences are SNHLY and FYNNEI. This CDR3 has 12 residues. The CDR3 spells CASTPGLFGYTF. The CDR3 bases are TGTGCCAGCACGCCGGGACTCTTTGGCTACACCTTC.

The J gene is TRBJ2-3, the V gene TRBV2, with D hard to call. This CDR3 is built from 12 residues. CDR1 and CDR2 from the germline V gene are SNHLY and FYNNEI. The V end lost 7 bases, the J end lost 6 bases, and 11 bases lay between the germline ends. CDR3 sequence: CASNGGLDTQYF. DNA of the CDR3: TGTGCCAGCAATGGCGGCCTGGATACGCAGTATTTT.

This clone has more than one count but fewer than ten. In DNA, the CDR3 is TGTGCCAGCAGCTTAAGGGGTAACACCGGGGAGCTGTTTTTT. It is translated as CASSLRGNTGELFF. This sequence joins TRBV7-9 and TRBJ2-2; tentative D call: TRBD1 (5 bases). Germline-derived CDR1 and CDR2 are SEHNR and FQNEAQ (reference sequence). Trimming stripped 2 bases from V and 2 bases from J, with 6 bases between. The CDR3 runs 14 residues.

This chain connects TRBV2 to TRBJ2-5; 7 nucleotides match TRBD2. There are 14 residues in the CDR3. J lost 6 bases, V lost 3 bases, and 7 bases had no gene match. Per germline, CDR1 SNHLY and CDR2 FYNNEI. CDR3 DNA: TGTGCCAGCAGTGAGAGGGAGGGCAGAAAGACCCAGTACTTC. Residues: CASSEREGRKTQYF.

The chain carries TRBV24-1 and TRBJ2-1; D is perhaps TRBD2 (7 bases). CDR1 is KGHDR and CDR2 is SFDVKD in the germline V gene. The length of the CDR3 is 16 residues. With 4 bases removed from V and 7 bases from J, the gap between germline ends came to 19 bases. The chain's CDR3 is CATSEWGGRSVNEQFF. The CDR3 bases are TGTGCCACCAGTGAATGGGGGGGGCGCAGTGTAAATGAGCAGTTCTTC.

The gene calls are TRBV10-3 and TRBJ1-3; D is unresolved. V was pared by 0 bases and J by 4 bases, with 10 bases between. The CDR3 has 15 amino acids. The germline V gene encodes CDR1 ENHRY and CDR2 SYGVKD. For the CDR3, the DNA is TGTGCCATCAGTGAGTCGTGGGCCTCAGGAAACACCATATATTTT. This translates into CAISESWASGNTIYF.